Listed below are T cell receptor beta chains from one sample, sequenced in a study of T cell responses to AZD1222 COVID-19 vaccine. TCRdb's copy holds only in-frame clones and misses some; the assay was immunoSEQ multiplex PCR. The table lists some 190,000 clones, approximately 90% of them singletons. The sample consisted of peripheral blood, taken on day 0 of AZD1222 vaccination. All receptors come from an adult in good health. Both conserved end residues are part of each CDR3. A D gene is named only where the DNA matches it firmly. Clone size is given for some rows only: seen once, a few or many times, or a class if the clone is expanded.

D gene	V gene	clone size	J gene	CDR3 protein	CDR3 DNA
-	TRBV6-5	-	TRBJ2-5	CASSQTGTGAWTQYF	TGTGCCAGCAGCCAAACCGGGACGGGGGCTTGGACCCAGTACTTC
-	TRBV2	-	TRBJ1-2	CASSELGRSYGYTF	TGTGCCAGCAGTGAATTGGGACGGAGCTATGGCTACACCTTC
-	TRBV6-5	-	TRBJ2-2	CASSHYTGELFF	TGTGCCAGCAGCCACTATACCGGGGAGCTGTTTTTT
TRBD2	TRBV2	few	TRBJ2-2	CASRTSGTGELFF	TGTGCCAGTAGGACTAGCGGGACCGGGGAGCTGTTTTTT
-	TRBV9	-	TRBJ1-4	CASSVSDFATNEKLFF	TGTGCCAGCAGCGTATCAGATTTTGCAACTAATGAAAAACTGTTTTTT
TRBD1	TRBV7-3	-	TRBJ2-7	CASSLSGTGSHEQYF	TGTGCCAGCAGCTTATCTGGGACAGGGTCCCACGAGCAGTACTTC
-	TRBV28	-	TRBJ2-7	CASRTRGVSSYEQYF	TGTGCCAGTCGCACCAGGGGGGTGTCGTCCTACGAGCAGTACTTC
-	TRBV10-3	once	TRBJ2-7	CAISEYTGIGEQYF	TGTGCCATCAGTGAGTACACGGGCATCGGCGAGCAGTACTTC
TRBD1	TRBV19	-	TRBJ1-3	CASRPSGQGHTIYF	TGTGCCAGTAGGCCTTCCGGACAGGGACACACCATATATTTT
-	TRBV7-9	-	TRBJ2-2	CASSPAPGGADGELFF	TGTGCCAGCAGCCCCGCTCCGGGGGGCGCAGACGGGGAGCTGTTTTTT